The 24 T cell receptor beta chains reported below all come from one sample, sequenced in a study of blood T cells in healthy people across ages. Next came a second PCR, run for about 7 to 12 cycles, which used a sample-barcoded 5' primer along with a J-beta primer mix. Each CDR3 protein is one row after TCRdb ran MiXCR on the 5' RACE reads. The sample has 550,000 to 700,000 distinct CDR3 sequences, approximately 25% seen once. The sample taken for sequencing was blood. These receptor sequences come from a woman in her 70s in good health.

This chain links TRBV9 with TRBJ1-4; no reliable D call. The V gene's germline CDR1 is SGDLS and CDR2 YYNGEE. This CDR3 has 14 residues. V lost 4 bases to trimming and J lost 8 bases, with 15 bases between them. The CDR3 loop is CASSPDLRGEKLFF. In nucleotides, the CDR3 is TGTGCCAGCAGCCCCGATTTACGTGGAGAAAAACTGTTTTTT.

V is TRBV12-3 or TRBV12-4 and J is TRBJ2-5; perhaps TRBD1 as D (5 bases). The assigned J gene may be wrong: the sequence end matches TRBJ2-7 better. CDR3 length: 14 amino acids. The CDR3 nucleotides are TGTGCCAGCAGTTCTGGACAAACAATCGGCGAGCAGTACTTC. Residues: CASSSGQTIGEQYF.

The chain joins TRBV7-2 to TRBJ2-5; TRBD2 matches 7 bases. V shed 0 bases, J shed 5 bases, and the junction held 12 bases outside the gene matches. Germline V gene lookup returns CDR1 SGHTA and CDR2 FQGNSA. The CDR3 sequence is 17 residues long. In DNA form, the CDR3 reads TGTGCCAGCAGCTTAGCGGTCGGACTAGGGGCGAGGGAGACCCAGTACTTC. Translating it yields CASSLAVGLGARETQYF.

The chain uses TRBV7-9 and TRBJ2-2; tentatively, D is TRBD1 (7 bases). Germline loops: CDR1 SEHNR, CDR2 FQNEAQ (reference sequence). This CDR3 is built from 15 residues. With 2 bases removed from V and 4 bases from J, the gap between germline ends came to 11 bases. CDR3 loop: CASSLQGGFTGELFF. The CDR3 DNA follows: TGTGCCAGCAGCTTACAGGGGGGCTTCACCGGGGAGCTGTTTTTT.

The sample holds a few counts of this clonotype. The chain employs TRBV29-1 and TRBJ1-2; a possible D gene is TRBD1 (5 bases). Germline V gene lookup returns CDR1 SQVTM and CDR2 ANQGSEA. This CDR3 contains 14 residues. The CDR3 coding sequence is TGCAGTGTCCCAGGGCGACAGATCAACTATGGCTACACCTTC. Translated, it gives CSVPGRQINYGYTF.

This sequence joins TRBV7-9 and TRBJ2-5; tentatively, D is TRBD2 (7 bases). The CDR3 is 13 residues long. With 7 bases removed from V and 7 bases from J, the gap between germline ends came to 16 bases. CDR1 and CDR2 from the germline V gene are SEHNR and FQNEAQ (reference sequence). This CDR3 reads CASNRGEGGTQYF. The CDR3 DNA is TGTGCCAGCAACCGGGGGGAAGGGGGGACCCAGTACTTC.

This chain joins TRBV19 and TRBJ1-1, with 9 bases that match TRBD1. Per the germline V gene, CDR1 is LNHDA and CDR2 is SQIVND (reference sequence). The ends lost 8 bases at V and 3 bases at J; junction bases unmatched: 10. This CDR3 has 15 residues. This CDR3 is CASQYRGRVDTEAFF. Here the CDR3 DNA reads TGTGCCAGTCAATACAGGGGGCGCGTTGACACTGAAGCTTTCTTT.

V and J are TRBV12-3 or TRBV12-4 and TRBJ2-3; D is uncertain. The CDR3 loop spans 11 amino acids. With 6 bases removed from V and 7 bases from J, the gap between germline ends came to 8 bases. CDR3 DNA sequence: TGTGCCAGCAGCCGACTGAATACGCAGTATTTT. Its translation is CASSRLNTQYF.

This rearrangement joins TRBV7-9 to TRBJ2-1; D might be TRBD1 or TRBD2, each matching 5 bases. The end of the DNA fits TRBJ2-5 better, so the J call may be wrong. Germline loops: CDR1 SEHNR, CDR2 FQNEAQ (reference sequence). The CDR3 runs 16 residues. The CDR3 here is CASSSFVGRAQETQYF. The DNA for the CDR3 is TGTGCCAGCAGCTCCTTTGTGGGACGGGCCCAAGAGACCCAGTACTTC.

This clonotype was seen only a few times. The V call is TRBV5-1, the J call TRBJ1-5; D gene unclear. The CDR3 totals 15 residues. Looked up from germline, CDR1 is SGHRS and CDR2 is YFSETQ. Trimming removed 0 bases from V and 4 bases from J, with 11 bases in between. DNA for the CDR3: TGCGCCAGCAGCTTGGCTCCGCTTAGTAATCAGCCCCAGCATTTT. Translating it yields CASSLAPLSNQPQHF.

This clonotype was counted only a few times. This sequence joins TRBV7-2 and TRBJ2-3; 7 bases are shared with TRBD1. This CDR3 is 15 amino acids long. Trimming at V came to 4 bases and at J to 3 bases, leaving 7 bases not matched to a gene. Germline CDR1 is SGHTA and CDR2 is FQGNSA. The CDR3 sequence: CASSSRGPRTDTQYF. In nucleotides, the CDR3 is TGTGCCAGCAGCTCGAGGGGGCCAAGAACAGATACGCAGTATTTT.

In nucleotides, the CDR3 is TGCGCCAGCAACCGTGTAGTCGGGGCGCGCGGTGAGCAGTTCTTC. Protein product: CASNRVVGARGEQFF. This chain connects TRBV5-1 to TRBJ2-5; D tentatively reads TRBD1 or TRBD2 (5 bases each). TRBJ2-1 explains the end of the DNA better; the J call may be wrong. Germline CDR1 and CDR2: SGHRS and YFSETQ. The length of the CDR3 is 15 residues.

The chain has TRBV19 and TRBJ2-3; TRBD2 might be the D (5 bases). V was shortened by 2 bases and J by 2 bases, with 14 bases between the two germline ends. The germline V gene has CDR1 LNHDA and CDR2 SQIVND (reference sequence). The CDR3 is made up of 16 amino acids. This chain's CDR3 is CASSISPGSFTDTQYF. CDR3 sequence (DNA): TGTGCCAGTAGTATATCGCCGGGGTCTTTCACAGATACGCAGTATTTT.

A few counts support this clonotype. V usage is TRBV7-2 and J usage is TRBJ2-7, with D unresolved. Trimming took off 1 base at V and 2 bases at J, with 15 bases between the two ends. The germline V gene encodes CDR1 SGHTA and CDR2 FQGNSA. CDR3 length: 16 residues. The CDR3 DNA follows: TGTGCCAGCAGCTTAGTGTCGGTTGGATCTACCTACGAGCAGTACTTC. Translation gives CASSLVSVGSTYEQYF. Full variable domain (rest looked up from reference TRBV7-2 and TRBJ2-7): GAGVSQSPSNKVTEKGKDVELRCDPISGHTALYWYRQSLGQGLEFLIYFQGNSAPDKSGLPSDRFSAERTGGSVSTLTIQRTQQEDSAVYLCASSLVSVGSTYEQYFGPGTRLTVT.

This clonotype was recorded at least ten times. The CDR3 protein is CASSFQTSGGARSTDTQYF. In DNA, the CDR3 is TGTGCCAGCAGTTTTCAGACCAGCGGGGGCGCCCGAAGCACAGATACGCAGTATTTT. J is TRBJ2-3 and V is TRBV7-2; 8 bases are shared with TRBD2. The CDR3 is 19 amino acids. The ends lost 6 bases at V and 0 bases at J; junction bases unmatched: 17. In germline, CDR1 is SGHTA, CDR2 FQGNSA.

This clonotype has only a few counts. The rearrangement uses TRBV11-2 and TRBJ2-1; no clear D. The CDR3 has 15 residues. Deletions cut 5 bases from V and 0 bases from J, with 11 bases between. CDR1 and CDR2 from the germline V gene are SGHAT and FQNNGV. CDR3 sequence reads: CASSRTESSYNEQFF. Written as DNA, the CDR3 is TGTGCCAGCAGCCGGACGGAAAGCTCCTACAATGAGCAGTTCTTC.

This clonotype occurred many times. This chain joins TRBV20-1 and TRBJ2-5; maybe TRBD2 (6 bases). Germline V CDR1 and CDR2: DFQATT, SNEGSKA (reference sequence). The CDR3 sequence is 12 residues long. The V end lost 7 bases, the J end lost 4 bases, and 13 bases lay between the germline ends. The CDR3 nucleotides are TGCAGTGGTTGGGAGGATATAGAGACCCAGTACTTC. Its translation: CSGWEDIETQYF.

V is TRBV20-1 and J is TRBJ2-5, with D uncertain. Trimming removed 4 bases at V and 7 bases at J, with 19 bases between. The CDR3 sequence is 14 residues long. Germline CDR1 and CDR2: DFQATT and SNEGSKA (reference sequence). The chain's CDR3 is CSANTKDGSRTQYF. The CDR3 DNA reads as TGCAGTGCTAATACCAAGGACGGATCGCGGACCCAGTACTTC.

The J gene is TRBJ2-5, the V gene TRBV3-1, with D perhaps TRBD1 (5 bases). The DNA end is more similar to TRBJ2-1, so the J call may be wrong. The CDR3 covers 15 residues. Germline V gives CDR1 LGHDT, CDR2 YNNKEL (reference sequence). The CDR3 coding sequence is TGTGCCAGCAGCCAAGCTCTGACAGCCTACAATGAGCAGTTCTTC. Translation gives CASSQALTAYNEQFF.

The chain recombines TRBV5-6 with TRBJ2-5; 10 bases match TRBD2. The length of the CDR3 is 17 residues. CDR1 is SGHDT, CDR2 YYEEEE, per germline. V lost 4 bases, J lost 5 bases, and 14 bases stayed unmatched. In nucleotides, the CDR3 is TGTGCCAGCAGCGCCAAAACTAGCGGGGTCGGGTTGGAGACCCAGTACTTC. This sequence encodes CASSAKTSGVGLETQYF.

The J gene is TRBJ2-3, the V gene TRBV6-5, with D possibly being TRBD1 or TRBD2 (6 bases each). This CDR3 is built from 14 residues. Trimming left V 2 bases short and J 3 bases short, with 9 bases between. The germline V gene encodes CDR1 MNHEY and CDR2 SVGAGI. CDR3 in DNA: TGTGCCAGCAGTTACAGGGGGGCAACAGATACGCAGTATTTT. Translating it yields CASSYRGATDTQYF.

This sequence joins TRBV4-3 and TRBJ2-5; the D gene is possibly TRBD1 (5 bases). The CDR3 consists of 15 residues. V lost 1 base to trimming and J lost 4 bases, with 13 bases between them. CDR1 is LGHNA, CDR2 YSLEER, per germline. This CDR3 is CASSQVSAGRETQYF. In nucleotides, the CDR3 is TGCGCCAGCAGCCAAGTATCTGCAGGGCGAGAGACCCAGTACTTC.

The J gene is TRBJ1-4, the V gene TRBV7-2; unclear D gene. With 3 bases removed from V and 8 bases from J, the gap between germline ends came to 16 bases. The CDR3 is 15 residues long. Germline V lookup: CDR1 SGHTA, CDR2 FQGNSA. The CDR3 reads CASSLQGRSREKLFF. The CDR3 DNA follows: TGTGCCAGCAGCTTGCAAGGGAGGTCGAGAGAAAAACTGTTTTTT.

This rearrangement joins TRBV13 to TRBJ1-1; D is ambiguous. Trimming shortened V by 5 bases and J by 0 bases, and 7 bases separated the two germline ends. The CDR3 runs to 13 residues. Germline CDR1 and CDR2: PRHDT and FYEKMQ (reference sequence). The CDR3 DNA reads TGTGCCAGCAGCGCCTACCTGAACACTGAAGCTTTCTTT. Its protein is CASSAYLNTEAFF.